The clone carrying this T cell receptor beta chain was counted only a few times. Its matching antigen is unknown. Unique molecular identifiers were present in the TCR beta cDNA libraries. With roughly 1 to 11 million T cells as the source, about half a million cDNA molecules resulted. MiXCR, run by TCRdb on the PCR reads, gives a single entry per CDR3 protein. Altogether approximately 660,000 distinct CDR3 sequences are present, over 45% being singletons, with the ten largest covering around 11%. V lost 2 bases and J lost 4, with 5 bases in between. Germline V CDR1 and CDR2: SNHLY, FYNNEI. CDR3 length equals 12 residues. These data belong to a study of post-analysis software for immune sequencing data. Study-level points and caveats: Compared with controls, patients showed significantly lower normalized Chao1 diversity. Five TRBV segments occurring more often in patients than controls included TRBV5-6, TRBV5-1 and TRBV20-1.

Material for sequencing was blood. The sequence was collected from a girl aged 2-15 years with multiple sclerosis. This chain joins TRBV2 and TRBJ1-2, with a tentative D call TRBD1 (5 bases). CDR3 region: CASSEQGYGYTF. CDR3 sequence (DNA): TGTGCCAGCAGTGAACAGGGCTATGGCTACACCTTC.